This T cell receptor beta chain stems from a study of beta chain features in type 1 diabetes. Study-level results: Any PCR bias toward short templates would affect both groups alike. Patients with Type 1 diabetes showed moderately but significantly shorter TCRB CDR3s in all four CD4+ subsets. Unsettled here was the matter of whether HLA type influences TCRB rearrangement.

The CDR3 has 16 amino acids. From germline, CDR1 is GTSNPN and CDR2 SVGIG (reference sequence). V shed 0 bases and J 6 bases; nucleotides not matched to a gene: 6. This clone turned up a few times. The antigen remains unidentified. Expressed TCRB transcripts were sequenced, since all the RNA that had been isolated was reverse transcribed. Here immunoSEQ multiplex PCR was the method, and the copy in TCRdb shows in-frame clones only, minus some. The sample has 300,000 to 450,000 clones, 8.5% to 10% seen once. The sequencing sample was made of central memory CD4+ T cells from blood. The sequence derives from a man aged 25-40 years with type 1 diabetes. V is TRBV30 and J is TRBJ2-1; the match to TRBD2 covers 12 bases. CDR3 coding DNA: TGTGCCTGGAGTGTATCGGCTAGCGGGAGGGGCAATGAGCAGTTCTTC. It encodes CAWSVSASGRGNEQFF.